This T cell receptor beta chain is drawn from a study of identifying expanded T cells in peripheral blood. Collection occurred without any documented infections or immune events in donors. Profiling relied on immunoSEQ multiplex PCR, and the TCRdb table lists in-frame clones only, not all of them. The sample lists about 81,000 clones, about four fifths occurring once. Sequenced input: blood. The clonotype originates from a person aged 18 to 69 in good health.

Written as DNA, the CDR3 is TGTGCCAGCAGCTTACACAGGGATTCGGAAGCTTTCTTT. Protein sequence: CASSLHRDSEAFF. This chain connects TRBV11-2 to TRBJ1-1; D might be TRBD1 (6 bases). Germline CDR1 SGHAT, CDR2 FQNNGV. The germline V and J ends were trimmed by 2 bases and 8 bases, with 12 bases remaining between them. This CDR3 is built from 13 residues. The entire variable domain, with the rest obtained from reference TRBV11-2 and TRBJ1-1, is as follows: EAGVAQSPRYKIIEKRQSVAFWCNPISGHATLYWYQQILGQGPKLLIQFQNNGVVDDSQLPKDRFSAERLKGVDSTLKIQPAKLEDSAVYLCASSLHRDSEAFFGQGTRLTVV.